The 25 T cell receptor beta chains listed next were all sequenced from one sample in a study of breast tumors, draining lymph nodes, adjacent tissues (TCRdb year 2016). The axillary draining lymph nodes of breast cancer patients were the source of the lymph node samples. Libraries were prepared through multiplex PCR. Sequencing relied on an Illumina HiSeq 2000. The raw public reads went through TCRdb reprocessing: fastp at Q25, MiXCR clone calling, in-frame beta chains kept. Each CDR3 protein appears once, grouped with its most common genes and DNA. Present in this sample are over 200,000 distinct CDR3 sequences, about 30% of which were seen just once. The ten most abundant clones make up approximately 1.4% of the sample. Input material: axillary lymph node tissue. These receptors were taken from a female donor with breast cancer. Some clones in this sample may be carry-over from other donors' samples.

The V and J genes are TRBV25-1 and TRBJ2-5; D ambiguous. The CDR3 sequence is 9 residues long. Trimming shortened V by 11 bases and J by 5 bases, and 6 bases separated the two germline ends. From germline, CDR1 is MGHDK and CDR2 SYGVNS. The CDR3 here is CARRETQYF. The CDR3 bases are TGTGCCCGAAGGGAGACCCAGTACTTC.

This clonotype occurred once. At one end, the junction sequence differs from germline, possibly due to a read error. This chain links TRBV7-2 with TRBJ2-1, with 7 bases fitting TRBD1. The V gene's germline CDR1 is SGHTA and CDR2 FQGNSA. The CDR3 contains 16 residues. The CDR3 here is CASSSLQGSPYNERFF. CDR3 DNA sequence: TGTGCCAGCAGCTCGCTACAGGGGAGCCCCTACAATGAGCGGTTCTTC.

Concerning this clonotype: This may come from a read error, since a much larger clone is one base off. The chain carries TRBV6-1 and TRBJ1-2, with D unresolved. The CDR3 length is 10 residues. CDR1 and CDR2 from the germline V gene are MNHNS and SASEGT. The CDR3 region has the DNA TGTGCCGTCTCCTACTATGGCTACGCCTTC. As protein: CAVSYYGYAF.

At least ten counts were recorded for this clonotype. This chain joins TRBV29-1 and TRBJ2-7, with D perhaps matching TRBD1 or TRBD2 (6 bases each). CDR1 and CDR2 (germline): SQVTM, ANQGSEA. Trimming left V 1 base short and J 2 bases short, with 15 bases between. The CDR3 is 15 amino acids. The CDR3 spells CSVEVGTGAAYEQYF. The CDR3 DNA reads as TGCAGCGTTGAAGTTGGAACGGGGGCGGCCTACGAGCAGTACTTC.

This clonotype has a count of ten or more. J is TRBJ2-1 and V is TRBV6-1, with 8 bases identical to TRBD1. The germline CDR1 and CDR2 sequences are MNHNS and SASEGT. There are 11 residues in the CDR3. Germline trimming cut 6 bases from V and 8 bases from J; bases unmatched to any gene: 0. CDR3 residues: CASRTGDEQFF. In DNA, the CDR3 is TGTGCCAGCAGGACAGGGGATGAGCAGTTCTTC.

This clonotype has a count of ten or more. The CDR3 DNA reads as TGTGCCAGCAAAGGCACTAGCGGGAAATTTTACAATGAGCAGTTCTTC. Residues: CASKGTSGKFYNEQFF. J is TRBJ2-1 and V is TRBV19; 10 nucleotides agree with TRBD2. Germline CDR1 LNHDA, CDR2 SQIVND (reference sequence). Trimming took 9 bases from V and 4 from J; bases not matched to a gene: 12. There are 16 residues in the CDR3.

The rearrangement uses TRBV5-1 and TRBJ2-3, with TRBD1 identical over 10 bases. The CDR3 is 16 amino acids. J lost 3 bases, V lost 4 bases, and 8 bases had no gene match. Germline lookup yields CDR1 SGHRS and CDR2 YFSETQ. CDR3 sequence: CASSGTGTGVTDTQYF. DNA of the CDR3: TGCGCCAGCAGCGGTACCGGGACAGGGGTGACAGATACGCAGTATTTT.

At least ten counts were recorded for this clonotype. In nucleotides, the CDR3 is TGTGCCAGTAGTATAGTGGAGGGGTGGGAGCCCCAGCATTTT. Amino acid sequence: CASSIVEGWEPQHF. V usage is TRBV19 and J usage is TRBJ1-5; tentatively, D is TRBD1 (5 bases). Germline V gives CDR1 LNHDA, CDR2 SQIVND (reference sequence). The V end was cut by 1 base, the J end by 8 bases, with 12 bases between. The CDR3 loop spans 14 amino acids.

This clonotype showed up many times. The chain combines TRBV4-1 with TRBJ1-2; 9 bases fit TRBD1. The CDR3 is 15 residues long. The germline gives CDR1 MGHRA, CDR2 YSYEKL. The V and J ends lost 2 bases and 3 bases, in that order; junction bases with no gene match: 4. The CDR3 protein is CASSQRDRVDYGYTF. As DNA, the CDR3 is TGCGCCAGCAGCCAAAGGGACAGGGTAGACTATGGCTACACCTTC.

Comments on this clonotype: With a much larger clone just one base away, this may be a read error. The chain employs TRBV30 and TRBJ2-5; TRBD1 agrees at 9 bases. Losses at the gene ends were 4 bases for V and 5 bases for J; bases not matched to a gene: 8. The germline V gene has CDR1 GTSNPN and CDR2 SVGIG (reference sequence). This CDR3 region has 14 residues. The CDR3 coding sequence is TGTGCCTGGAATGGACAGGGGCTGAGTGAGACCCAGTACTTC. Translation gives CAWNGQGLSETQYF.

This clonotype was counted many times. The CDR3 sequence is CASSLDRAVVEQYF. In nucleotides, the CDR3 is TGTGCCAGCAGCTTAGACAGGGCGGTCGTCGAGCAGTACTTC. J is TRBJ2-7 and V is TRBV5-8; 7 nucleotides match TRBD1. This CDR3 has 14 residues. With V trimmed by 2 bases and J by 6 bases, 8 bases remained unmatched. Germline assignment: CDR1 SGHTS and CDR2 YDEGEE.

Comments on this clonotype: An end of the junction does not agree with germline; a read error may underlie this. The V and J genes are TRBV20-1 and TRBJ1-5; D gene unclear. This CDR3 has 17 amino acids. The V gene's germline CDR1 is DFQATT and CDR2 SNEGSKA (reference sequence). This CDR3 is CSVTNPVHRDSNQPQHF. DNA of the CDR3: TGCAGTGTTACCAATCCCGTGCATAGGGATAGCAATCAGCCCCAGCATTTC.

This clonotype was seen at least ten times. The chain links TRBV20-1 to TRBJ1-6, with 9 bases matching TRBD1. This CDR3 contains 13 residues. Germline trimming cut 6 bases from V and 9 bases from J; bases unmatched to any gene: 6. Germline V lookup: CDR1 DFQATT, CDR2 SNEGSKA (reference sequence). The CDR3 reads CSALDRGSSPLHF. For the CDR3, the DNA is TGCAGTGCGTTGGACAGGGGCAGTTCACCCCTCCACTTT.

This clonotype occurred a few times. A much larger clone lies one base from this, so it may be a read error. This chain uses TRBV4-2 with TRBJ2-2, with D tentatively TRBD1 or TRBD2 (5 bases each). The germline CDR1 and CDR2 sequences are LGHNA and YNFKEQ. There are 16 residues in the CDR3. This CDR3 reads CASSPSLGSDTGELSF. The DNA for the CDR3 is TGTGCCAGCAGCCCGTCGCTAGGGTCGGACACCGGGGAGCTGTCTTTT.

The table lists this clonotype with many counts. This clone may be a read error of a much larger clone one base away. V usage is TRBV6-4 and J usage is TRBJ2-2; 7 bases are a match to TRBD1. Germline CDR1 and CDR2: MRHNA and SNTAGT. CDR3 length equals 16 residues. After removal of 5 bases from V and 4 bases from J, the junction contained 10 bases not matched to a gene. The CDR3, as DNA: TGTGCCAGCAGTCACCCAATGGGACAGCGCACCGGGGAGCTGTTTTTT. Protein sequence: CASSHPMGQRTGELFF.

This clonotype was detected a few times. This chain links TRBV11-1 with TRBJ1-1; D gene uncertain. CDR3 length equals 13 residues. Per germline, CDR1 SGHAT and CDR2 FQDESV (reference sequence). Trimming shortened V by 4 bases and J by 1 base, and 7 bases separated the two germline ends. CDR3 bases: TGTGCCAGCAGCTGGCAGGAGAACACTGAAGCTTTCTTT. Its protein is CASSWQENTEAFF.

This clonotype was seen once. A read error may produce the germline difference seen at one junction end. The CDR3 nucleotides are TGTGCCAGCAGAAAACTCTCAGGGGACTCTGGAAACACCATATATTTT. It yields the protein CASRKLSGDSGNTIYF. This chain joins TRBV5-1 and TRBJ1-3, with a tentative D call TRBD1 (6 bases). Germline V gene sequence: CDR1 SGHRS, CDR2 YFSETQ. The CDR3 contains 16 residues.

This clonotype showed up many times. This chain links TRBV2 with TRBJ2-6; 8 nucleotides line up with TRBD2. The CDR3 spans 17 residues. Germline trimming cut 8 bases from V and 5 bases from J; bases unmatched to any gene: 14. Germline lookup yields CDR1 SNHLY and CDR2 FYNNEI. CDR3 DNA sequence: TGTGCCAGCGGAGGGACGGGGGGGGTCATTAGGGCCAACGTCCTGACTTTC. Translated: CASGGTGGVIRANVLTF.

Many counts were recorded for this clonotype. This chain connects TRBV6-5 to TRBJ2-7; D may be TRBD1 (5 bases). Germline V lookup: CDR1 MNHEY, CDR2 SVGAGI. With 8 bases removed from V and 3 bases from J, the gap between germline ends came to 20 bases. The length of the CDR3 is 15 residues. The CDR3 loop reads CASRRTTVQDYEQYF. The CDR3 bases are TGTGCCAGCCGGCGTACAACGGTACAGGACTACGAGCAGTACTTC.

This clonotype showed up many times. The chain employs TRBV9 and TRBJ2-1; D unresolved. CDR3 size: 18 residues. In germline, CDR1 is SGDLS, CDR2 YYNGEE. V was pared by 0 bases and J by 0 bases, with 16 bases between. The CDR3, as DNA: TGTGCCAGCAGCGTAGGGCACCGCGAACGGAGCTCCTACAATGAGCAGTTCTTC. Translation gives CASSVGHRERSSYNEQFF.

This clonotype has a count of ten or more. V gene TRBV5-5 combines with J gene TRBJ2-2; TRBD1 matches at 8 bases. Trimming cost V 3 bases and J 5 bases; bases outside gene matches: 3. Germline V gene data show CDR1 as SGHKS and CDR2 as YYEKEE (reference sequence). CDR3 length: 14 residues. In nucleotides, the CDR3 is TGTGCCAGCAGCTCCCGGACAGGGACCGGGGAGCTGTTTTTT. Its translation: CASSSRTGTGELFF.

The chain employs TRBV19 and TRBJ1-1; D remains unclear. The length of the CDR3 is 13 residues. The germline CDR1 and CDR2 sequences are LNHDA and SQIVND (reference sequence). V dropped 2 bases and J dropped 1 base, with 5 bases sitting between them. In nucleotides, the CDR3 is TGTGCCAGTAGTATAACTAAGAACACTGAAGCTTTCTTT. Translating it yields CASSITKNTEAFF.

Concerning this clonotype: The CDR3 end shows no conserved phenylalanine or tryptophan, and so a read error is likely. V usage is TRBV29-1 and J usage is TRBJ2-3; TRBD2 aligns across 10 bases. The CDR3 totals 16 residues. CDR1 is SQVTM and CDR2 is ANQGSEA in the germline V gene. The J segment lost 2 bases and the V segment lost 1 base, leaving 6 bases of the junction unmatched. The CDR3 here is CSVEGGAGGDTDTQYL. CDR3 sequence (DNA): TGCAGCGTTGAAGGCGGAGCGGGAGGGGACACAGATACGCAGTATCTT.

This clonotype showed up just once. The junction and the germline gene differ at one end; a read error may be behind it. This rearrangement joins TRBV7-9 to TRBJ2-5; TRBD1 matches at 7 bases. The CDR3 runs 13 residues. CDR1 is SEHNR, CDR2 FQNEAQ, per germline (reference sequence). CDR3 nucleotide sequence: TGTGTCAGCAGCACCGGGACAGAAGAGACCCAGCACTTC. Protein: CVSSTGTEETQHF.

This clonotype was counted ten times or more. The rearrangement joins TRBV7-2 to TRBJ2-5, with D hard to call. The CDR3 length is 13 residues. Trimming pared 1 base from V and 2 bases from J, leaving 5 bases between. Germline assignment: CDR1 SGHTA and CDR2 FQGNSA. This chain's CDR3 is CASSLGIQETQYF. The CDR3 coding sequence is TGTGCCAGCAGCTTAGGGATACAAGAGACCCAGTACTTC.